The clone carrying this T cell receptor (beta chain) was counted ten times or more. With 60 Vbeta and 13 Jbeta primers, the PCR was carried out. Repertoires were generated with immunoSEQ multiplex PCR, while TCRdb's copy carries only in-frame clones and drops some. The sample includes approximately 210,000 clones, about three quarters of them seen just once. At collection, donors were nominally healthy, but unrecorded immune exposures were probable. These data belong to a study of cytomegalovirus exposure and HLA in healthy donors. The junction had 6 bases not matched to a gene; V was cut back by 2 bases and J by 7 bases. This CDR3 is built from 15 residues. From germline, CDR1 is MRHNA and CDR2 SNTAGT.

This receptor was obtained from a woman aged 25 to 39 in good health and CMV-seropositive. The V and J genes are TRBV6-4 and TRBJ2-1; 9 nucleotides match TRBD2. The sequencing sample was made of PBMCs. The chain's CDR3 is CASSDGGGARNEQFF. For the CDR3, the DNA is TGTGCCAGCAGTGACGGCGGGGGGGCTCGGAATGAGCAGTTCTTC.